This entry lists 31 T cell receptor beta chains sequenced from one sample in a study of identical twins. Each CDR3 protein is one row after TCRdb ran MiXCR on the 5' RACE reads. The table records about 210,000 distinct CDR3 sequences, less than 10% of them present only once. Sequences were obtained from memory (CD45RO+) T cells sorted from blood. These receptors originate from a woman younger than 30 in good health.

This clonotype was seen only once. The chain combines TRBV5-1 with TRBJ2-1; TRBD2 aligns across 11 bases. This CDR3 region has 14 residues. Germline V gene data show CDR1 as SGHRS and CDR2 as YFSETQ. The V gene end was trimmed by 5 bases and the J gene end by 8 bases; junction bases not matched to a gene: 6. The CDR3 loop is CASRFGTSGDEQFF. The CDR3 DNA reads TGCGCCAGCAGATTCGGGACTAGCGGCGATGAGCAGTTCTTC.

A few counts support this clonotype. V and J are TRBV5-1 and TRBJ2-3; the D gene is possibly TRBD1 (5 bases). This CDR3 is 17 amino acids long. V gave up 0 bases and J gave up 3 bases, with 17 bases separating them. Germline V gene sequence: CDR1 SGHRS, CDR2 YFSETQ. The CDR3 is CASSLVGWGKGTDTQYF. In nucleotides, the CDR3 is TGCGCCAGCAGCTTGGTCGGCTGGGGTAAGGGGACAGATACGCAGTATTTT.

This clonotype was seen ten or more times. The chain recombines TRBV27 with TRBJ1-1; 7 nucleotides match TRBD1. The CDR3 length is 14 residues. Losses at the gene ends were 4 bases for V and 1 base for J; bases not matched to a gene: 3. Looked up from germline, CDR1 is MNHEY and CDR2 is SMNVEV (reference sequence). CDR3: CASSSTGPNTEAFF. The DNA of the CDR3 is TGTGCCAGCAGTTCGACAGGGCCGAACACTGAAGCTTTCTTT.

This clonotype occurred many times. This chain links TRBV5-1 with TRBJ2-7, with D unclear. The germline gives CDR1 SGHRS, CDR2 YFSETQ. Trimming shortened V by 2 bases and J by 4 bases, and 13 bases separated the two germline ends. CDR3 length equals 14 residues. Here the CDR3 reads CASSFAPRGYEQYF. The CDR3, as DNA: TGCGCCAGCAGCTTTGCCCCTCGAGGTTACGAGCAGTACTTC.

The chain combines TRBV11-1 with TRBJ1-5; no clear D gene. V was cut by 1 base and J by 5 bases, with 6 bases left in between. Germline-derived CDR1 and CDR2 are SGHAT and FQDESV (reference sequence). The CDR3 runs 13 residues. The CDR3 DNA is TGTGCCAGCAGCTTAGGGGTTGATCAGCCCCAGCATTTT. It codes for CASSLGVDQPQHF.

V gene TRBV5-6 combines with J gene TRBJ1-5; 10 bases line up with TRBD1. This CDR3 comprises 14 residues. V dropped 4 bases and J dropped 9; count of bases not matched to a gene: 7. Germline V gene data show CDR1 as SGHDT and CDR2 as YYEEEE. The CDR3 DNA follows: TGTGCCAGCAGCGTCGGGACAGGGGTCGGGCCCCAGCATTTT. Its translation: CASSVGTGVGPQHF.

In its sample, this clonotype was seen a few times. The V gene is TRBV20-1, the J gene TRBJ1-3; D unclear. Trimming cost V 0 bases and J 1 base, with 13 bases left between them. Per germline, CDR1 DFQATT and CDR2 SNEGSKA (reference sequence). The CDR3 has 16 amino acids. In nucleotides, the CDR3 is TGCAGTGCTAGAGATTCGAGTGGGGTATCTGGAAACACCATATATTTT. Protein product: CSARDSSGVSGNTIYF.

This clonotype was seen ten or more times. The rearrangement uses TRBV7-9 and TRBJ2-3, with unresolved D. The CDR3 has 13 amino acids. The V end was cut by 1 base, the J end by 8 bases, with 10 bases between. Looked up from germline, CDR1 is SEHNR and CDR2 is FQNEAQ (reference sequence). CDR3 bases: TGTGCCAGCAGCTTAGGGCTGGAGTCTACGCAGTATTTT. Translating gives CASSLGLESTQYF.

Only a few counts were recorded for this clonotype. J is TRBJ2-3 and V is TRBV29-1; possible D gene TRBD2, 7 bases. CDR3 length: 14 residues. In germline, CDR1 is SQVTM, CDR2 ANQGSEA. With 7 bases removed from V and 0 bases from J, the gap between germline ends came to 14 bases. CDR3 in amino acids: CSGGAGASTDTQYF. CDR3 in DNA: TGCAGCGGGGGGGCGGGAGCGAGCACAGATACGCAGTATTTT.

In this sample, this clonotype turned up a few times. The chain carries TRBV9 and TRBJ2-3; TRBD1 is a possible D gene (5 bases). Germline CDR1 reads SGDLS; CDR2 reads YYNGEE. This CDR3 has 14 amino acids. With 7 bases removed from V and 2 bases from J, the gap between germline ends came to 14 bases. For the CDR3, the DNA is TGTGCCAGCGGGGCCGGACACTTCACAGATACGCAGTATTTT. Translating gives CASGAGHFTDTQYF.

This chain links TRBV30 with TRBJ2-5; D unclear. The germline V gene encodes CDR1 GTSNPN and CDR2 SVGIG (reference sequence). This CDR3 spans 10 amino acids. Trimming stripped 5 bases from V and 5 bases from J, with 6 bases between. DNA of the CDR3: TGTGCCTGGTCTTCGGAGACCCAGTACTTC. Translation: CAWSSETQYF.

This clonotype showed up just a few times. The chain recombines TRBV18 with TRBJ2-1; D is ambiguous. Trimming pared 2 bases from V and 6 bases from J, leaving 5 bases between. This CDR3 has 12 amino acids. From germline, CDR1 is KGHSH and CDR2 LQKENI. Here the CDR3 reads CASSPASNEQFF. CDR3 sequence (DNA): TGTGCCAGCTCACCAGCGTCCAATGAGCAGTTCTTC.

The rearrangement uses TRBV7-9 and TRBJ2-7; D is perhaps TRBD2 (6 bases). Deletions cut 2 bases from V and 2 bases from J, with 10 bases between. Germline V gene lookup returns CDR1 SEHNR and CDR2 FQNEAQ (reference sequence). This CDR3 contains 14 residues. DNA for the CDR3: TGTGCCAGCAGCTTACCCACGGGAGCCTACGAGCAGTACTTC. This gives the protein CASSLPTGAYEQYF.

CDR3 DNA sequence: TGCGCCAGCAGCCAAGAGAGGGGTATTTTCAATGAGCAGTTCTTC. It specifies CASSQERGIFNEQFF. The V and J genes are TRBV4-3 and TRBJ2-1; D may be TRBD1 or TRBD2 (5 bases each). In germline, CDR1 is LGHNA, CDR2 YSLEER. CDR3 length equals 15 residues. The V end was cut by 0 bases, the J end by 6 bases, with 12 bases between.

As concerns this clonotype: One junction end disagrees with the germline gene, perhaps due to a read error. This chain connects TRBV12-3 or TRBV12-4 to TRBJ2-1; 7 bases line up with TRBD2. This CDR3 has 15 amino acids. The CDR3 reads CASSTGTTSSNEQFF. CDR3 in DNA: TGTGCCAGCAGTACTGGGACTACGTCCTCCAATGAGCAGTTCTTC.

The CDR3 bases are TGTGCCAGCACCCGAGGACTAGCAGAATTCTACGAGCAGTACTTC. It codes for CASTRGLAEFYEQYF. The chain carries TRBV5-6 and TRBJ2-7; TRBD2 agrees at 8 bases. V dropped 6 bases and J dropped 3; count of bases not matched to a gene: 11. The CDR3 runs 15 residues. The germline CDR1 and CDR2 sequences are SGHDT and YYEEEE.

This clonotype was counted at least ten times. The chain combines TRBV9 with TRBJ2-5; D remains unclear. The germline V and J ends were trimmed by 2 bases and 4 bases, with 9 bases remaining between them. This CDR3 spans 13 amino acids. Germline V gene lookup returns CDR1 SGDLS and CDR2 YYNGEE. DNA for the CDR3: TGTGCCAGCAGCGTGCCCCCGGGAGAGACCCAGTACTTC. Translated, it gives CASSVPPGETQYF.

Ten or more counts support this clonotype. The J gene is TRBJ1-4, the V gene TRBV5-1; TRBD1 matches at 7 bases. The CDR3 spans 17 residues. Losses at the gene ends were 4 bases for V and 3 bases for J; bases not matched to a gene: 12. CDR1 and CDR2 (germline): SGHRS, YFSETQ. The CDR3 region is CASSLPRNGTANEKLFF. The CDR3 DNA is TGCGCCAGCAGCCTTCCTCGGAACGGGACAGCTAATGAAAAACTGTTTTTT.

This clonotype was detected a few times. The chain couples TRBV7-6 to TRBJ2-1; 7 bases fit TRBD2. CDR1 and CDR2 (germline): SGHVS, FNYEAQ. This CDR3 region has 12 residues. Trimming cost V 8 bases and J 3 bases; bases outside gene matches: 1. CDR3 nucleotides: TGTGCCAGCGGGGGGGGCTACAATGAGCAGTTCTTC. Protein product: CASGGGYNEQFF.

The chain has TRBV6-1 and TRBJ2-4; no firm D call. This CDR3 comprises 13 residues. CDR1 is MNHNS and CDR2 is SASEGT in the germline V gene. Trimming removed 7 bases at V and 2 bases at J, with 9 bases between. DNA of the CDR3: TGTGCCAGCACCCTAACAACCAAAAACATTCAGTACTTC. This gives the protein CASTLTTKNIQYF.

In its sample, this clonotype was seen a few times. This chain joins TRBV5-6 and TRBJ2-5, with a possible D match to TRBD1 (5 bases). V lost 4 bases to trimming and J lost 2 bases, with 15 bases between them. CDR3 length: 15 amino acids. The germline V gene encodes CDR1 SGHDT and CDR2 YYEEEE. DNA of the CDR3: TGTGCCAGCAGCCCCAGGGTGGGGCGACAAGAGACCCAGTACTTC. This codes for CASSPRVGRQETQYF.

This clonotype has more than one count but fewer than ten. The V call is TRBV30, the J call TRBJ1-2; the D is unclear. The CDR3 runs to 13 residues. Trimming cost V 5 bases and J 8 bases, with 18 bases left between them. Germline CDR1 reads GTSNPN; CDR2 reads SVGIG (reference sequence). The CDR3 DNA is TGTGCCTGGGGGCGGAGGGTGGTGGAGGGCTACACCTTC. This gives the protein CAWGRRVVEGYTF. The complete variable domain, with remaining parts taken from reference TRBV30 and TRBJ1-2, reads SQTIHQWPATLVQPVGSPLSLECTVEGTSNPNLYWYRQAAGRGLQLLFYSVGIGQISSEVPQNLSASRPQDRQFILSSKKLLLSDSGFYLCAWGRRVVEGYTFGSGTRLTVV.

This clonotype has ten or more counts. This sequence joins TRBV6-5 and TRBJ1-2, with no clear D. The V gene lost 4 bases and the J gene lost 3 bases, with 9 bases spanning the gap. Germline CDR1 and CDR2: MNHEY and SVGAGI. This CDR3 is built from 13 residues. CDR3 nucleotide sequence: TGTGCCAGCAGTTCTCCGAACCACTATGGCTACACCTTC. This sequence encodes CASSSPNHYGYTF.

This clonotype was recorded at least ten times. The chain couples TRBV12-3 or TRBV12-4 to TRBJ1-1; weak D call: TRBD1 (5 bases). The CDR3 contains 14 residues. The germline V and J ends were trimmed by 5 bases and 1 base, with 11 bases remaining between them. The CDR3 DNA follows: TGTGCCAGCAGTGGGACCGGGAGGAACACTGAAGCTTTCTTT. It yields the protein CASSGTGRNTEAFF.

The chain couples TRBV10-2 to TRBJ1-4; a possible D gene is TRBD1 (5 bases). The CDR3 sequence is 15 residues long. Germline CDR1 reads WSHSY; CDR2 reads SAAADI. Trimming took off 4 bases at V and 8 bases at J, with 17 bases between the two ends. In nucleotides, the CDR3 is TGCGCCAGCAGTGGGGACGGGTCGGCAAACGAAAAACTGTTTTTT. The encoded protein is CASSGDGSANEKLFF.

This clonotype was detected a few times. This chain joins TRBV5-1 and TRBJ2-7, with D maybe TRBD2 (5 bases). The germline CDR1 and CDR2 sequences are SGHRS and YFSETQ. Trimming stripped 1 base from V and 1 base from J, with 12 bases between. The CDR3 sequence is 15 residues long. The DNA for the CDR3 is TGCGCCAGCAGCTTGAGTATCTCGGGGTCCTACGAGCAGTACTTC. Translating gives CASSLSISGSYEQYF.

In its sample, this clonotype was seen many times. The V call is TRBV5-1, the J call TRBJ2-1, with 12 bases aligning to TRBD2. CDR1 and CDR2 from the germline V gene are SGHRS and YFSETQ. This CDR3 spans 14 amino acids. Trimming cost V 5 bases and J 7 bases; bases outside gene matches: 4. CDR3 region: CASRRLAGENEQFF. Written as DNA, the CDR3 is TGCGCCAGCAGGCGACTAGCGGGAGAGAATGAGCAGTTCTTC.

This chain uses TRBV9 with TRBJ2-2; 12 nucleotides match TRBD2. CDR3 size: 16 residues. CDR1 and CDR2 from the germline V gene are SGDLS and YYNGEE. J lost 4 bases, V lost 6 bases, and 7 bases had no gene match. CDR3 coding DNA: TGTGCCAGCACCGGGGGACTAGCGGGTGTCACCGGGGAGCTGTTTTTT. Amino acid sequence: CASTGGLAGVTGELFF.

This chain joins TRBV5-4 and TRBJ2-1; D ambiguous. This CDR3 is built from 13 residues. V lost 0 bases and J lost 5, with 6 bases in between. Germline CDR1 is SGHNT and CDR2 is YYREEE (reference sequence). CDR3 sequence (DNA): TGTGCCAGCAGCTTGGGGGCCAACAATGAGCAGTTCTTC. Its translation: CASSLGANNEQFF. The variable domain in full, completed from reference TRBV5-4 and TRBJ2-1, reads ETGVTQSPTHLIKTRGQQVTLRCSSQSGHNTVSWYQQALGQGPQFIFQYYREEENGRGNFPPRFSGLQFPNYSSELNVNALELDDSALYLCASSLGANNEQFFGPGTRLTVL.

CDR3 region: CASSYSPSGSGEQYF. CDR3 coding DNA: TGTGCCAGCAGCTACTCCCCTAGCGGGAGTGGCGAGCAGTACTTC. J is TRBJ2-7 and V is TRBV7-2; 10 bases line up with TRBD2. V was pared by 4 bases and J by 6 bases, with 9 bases of the junction left unmatched. CDR1 SGHTA and CDR2 FQGNSA come from the germline V gene. The CDR3 contains 15 residues.

This clonotype was observed a few times. The CDR3 region has the DNA TGCGCCAGCAGCTGGGGAGCGGGCACTGAAGCTTTCTTT. Its protein product is CASSWGAGTEAFF. The rearrangement joins TRBV5-1 to TRBJ1-1; D remains unclear. The CDR3 runs 13 residues. V lost 3 bases to trimming and J lost 4 bases, with 10 bases between them. Looked up from germline, CDR1 is SGHRS and CDR2 is YFSETQ.